This paragraph reports one T cell receptor beta chain. Authors' processing steps: The assay estimated nucleated cells by amplifying reference gene primers. The protocol was immunoSEQ multiplex PCR, while the TCRdb copy is restricted to in-frame clones and leaves out a portion. D and trimming were read from the DNA, whereas the V and J calls and clone size are those reported in that table. The sample consists of some 250,000 clones, approximately 81% of them appearing once. The sample comes from a study of blood T cell repertoires in COVID-19. Whole-study context: The origin of the acute and convalescent COVID-19 samples was the United States, Italy and Spain. Sample material is recorded as cDNA or gDNA derived from T cells, B-cell-depleted T cells, or PBMCs.

CDR3 length equals 13 residues. V was cut by 8 bases and J by 1 base, with 11 bases left in between. Germline loops: CDR1 SGHVS, CDR2 FQNEAQ. Input material: peripheral blood. The genes are TRBV7-8 and TRBJ1-2; D is perhaps TRBD1 (6 bases). The sequence derives from a woman in her sixties or seventies with active or convalescent COVID-19. The CDR3 reads CASSTGSNYGYTF. The CDR3 DNA reads as TGTGCCAGCTCAACAGGGAGTAACTATGGCTACACCTTC.